The 22 T cell receptor beta chains in this list originate from one sample, sequenced in a study of blood T cell repertoires in COVID-19. Generated by immunoSEQ multiplex PCR, the TCRdb table keeps only in-frame clones and is missing some. The data contain 200,000 to 250,000 clones, more than 75% of them singletons. The sequencing sample was made of peripheral blood. These TCRs come from a woman aged 25 to 39 who had recovered from COVID-19.

In DNA, the CDR3 is TGTGCCAGCAGCCAGGGGGCAGACTACAATGAGCAGTTCTTC. It translates to CASSQGADYNEQFF. V gene TRBV3-1 (or the pseudogene TRBV3-2) combines with J gene TRBJ2-1, with TRBD1 as a possible D gene (6 bases). The germline gives CDR1 LGHDT, CDR2 YNNKEL (reference sequence). Trimming removed 3 bases from V and 3 bases from J, with 9 bases in between. The CDR3 sequence is 14 residues long.

CDR3: CASRELTGRFNEKLFF. Here the CDR3 DNA reads TGTGCCAGCAGGGAGTTGACAGGGAGGTTTAATGAAAAACTGTTTTTT. The J gene is TRBJ1-4, the V gene TRBV21-1; the table assigns TRBD1, which was not confirmed against the DNA. TRBV21-1 is designated a pseudogene. The CDR3 has 16 residues.

The chain employs TRBV7-9 and TRBJ1-3, with D tentatively TRBD1 (5 bases). The CDR3 contains 14 residues. V lost 5 bases and J lost 0, with 8 bases in between. Germline V CDR1 and CDR2: SEHNR, FQNEAQ (reference sequence). The CDR3 DNA reads TGTGCCAGCAGCCCGACAGCCTCTGGAAACACCATATATTTT. Encoded protein: CASSPTASGNTIYF.

The rearrangement uses TRBV30 and TRBJ1-1; TRBD1 aligns across 11 bases. The CDR3 consists of 15 residues. Germline V gives CDR1 GTSNPN, CDR2 SVGIG (reference sequence). V dropped 0 bases and J dropped 3; count of bases not matched to a gene: 3. In DNA form, the CDR3 reads TGTGCCTGGAGTGTACCGGACAGGGGGCACACTGAAGCTTTCTTT. Translation: CAWSVPDRGHTEAFF.

This clone has just one count. This sequence joins TRBV4-1 and TRBJ1-6; TRBD1 matches at 7 bases. The CDR3 is 15 residues long. Germline V gene lookup returns CDR1 MGHRA and CDR2 YSYEKL. The V and J ends lost 1 base and 8 bases, in that order; junction bases with no gene match: 5. The CDR3 region is CASSQGQGADSPLHF. CDR3 sequence (DNA): TGCGCCAGCAGCCAAGGACAGGGTGCGGATTCACCCCTCCACTTT.

This rearrangement joins TRBV5-1 to TRBJ2-3, with a possible D match to TRBD2 (7 bases). The germline V gene encodes CDR1 SGHRS and CDR2 YFSETQ. The CDR3 totals 17 residues. Trimming removed 0 bases from V and 2 bases from J, with 16 bases in between. The CDR3 coding sequence is TGCGCCAGCAGCTTGGAAGGGGGGGCAGAGAACACAGATACGCAGTATTTT. The encoded protein is CASSLEGGAENTDTQYF.

V usage is TRBV5-5 and J usage is TRBJ1-3; TRBD1 might be the D (5 bases). Between the trimmed V and J ends, which lost 1 base and 2 bases, there was a span of 13 bases. The length of the CDR3 is 16 residues. CDR1 is SGHKS and CDR2 is YYEKEE in the germline V gene (reference sequence). DNA for the CDR3: TGTGCCAGCAGCTTGAGGCAGGGTACGACTGGAAACACCATATATTTT. It translates to CASSLRQGTTGNTIYF.

V gene TRBV5-4 combines with J gene TRBJ2-1, with 9 bases lining up with TRBD1. The junction had 2 bases not matched to a gene; V was cut back by 0 bases and J by 7 bases. Germline values: CDR1 SGHNT, CDR2 YYREEE (reference sequence). This CDR3 comprises 14 residues. CDR3 DNA: TGTGCCAGCAGCTTGGTAGACAGGGGGAATGAGCAGTTCTTC. Protein product: CASSLVDRGNEQFF.

The chain couples TRBV10-3 to TRBJ2-1; a weak D match, TRBD1 (6 bases). Trimming took off 3 bases at V and 0 bases at J, with 12 bases between the two ends. The CDR3 extends over 16 amino acids. Germline V CDR1 and CDR2: ENHRY, SYGVKD. This CDR3 is CAISDLGASSYNEQFF. The CDR3 DNA sequence: TGTGCCATCAGTGACTTGGGGGCAAGCTCCTACAATGAGCAGTTCTTC.

V and J are TRBV10-3 and TRBJ1-1; 11 bases map to TRBD1. Germline CDR1 reads ENHRY; CDR2 reads SYGVKD. J gave up 7 bases and V 10 bases, and 8 bases lay outside the gene matches. The CDR3 loop spans 13 amino acids. The CDR3 nucleotides read TGTGCCACCCTAGGACAGGGGGCTTTTGAAGCTTTCTTT. Its translation: CATLGQGAFEAFF.

V gene TRBV7-9 combines with J gene TRBJ2-1, with D maybe TRBD2 (5 bases). The CDR3 length is 15 residues. Germline CDR1 reads SEHNR; CDR2 reads FQNEAQ (reference sequence). Deletions cut 5 bases from V and 6 bases from J, with 17 bases between. The CDR3 loop is CASSQDSNEINEQFF. The CDR3 nucleotides read TGTGCCAGCAGCCAGGACTCTAACGAAATCAATGAGCAGTTCTTC.

The J gene is TRBJ2-7, the V gene TRBV7-9; tentatively, D is TRBD1 (5 bases). V was shortened by 4 bases and J by 2 bases, with 15 bases between the two germline ends. CDR3 length: 15 amino acids. Germline assignment: CDR1 SEHNR and CDR2 FQNEAQ (reference sequence). CDR3 in DNA: TGTGCCAGCAGCTCAGAAGACAGATCCGCCTACGAGCAGTACTTC. This sequence encodes CASSSEDRSAYEQYF.

The chain employs TRBV11-2 and TRBJ2-7; D call uncertain. The V end lost 5 bases, the J end lost 4 bases, and 6 bases lay between the germline ends. CDR1 and CDR2 (germline): SGHAT, FQNNGV. The CDR3 is made up of 11 amino acids. CDR3 residues: CASSRRYEQYF. CDR3 nucleotides: TGTGCCAGCAGCCGCCGGTACGAGCAGTACTTC.

This clone was detected once. The chain uses TRBV3-1 (or the pseudogene TRBV3-2) and TRBJ1-2, with TRBD1 as a possible D gene (5 bases). V dropped 5 bases and J dropped 3 bases, with 13 bases sitting between them. The germline V gene encodes CDR1 LGHDT and CDR2 YNNKEL (reference sequence). This CDR3 is built from 14 residues. The CDR3: CASSERATDYGYTF. Written as DNA, the CDR3 is TGTGCCAGCAGCGAGAGAGCGACAGACTATGGCTACACCTTC.

The chain uses TRBV3-1 (or the pseudogene TRBV3-2) and TRBJ2-3; 13 nucleotides align to TRBD2. The germline V gene encodes CDR1 LGHDT and CDR2 YNNKEL (reference sequence). After removal of 5 bases from V and 2 bases from J, the junction contained 7 bases not matched to a gene. The CDR3 is 17 residues long. DNA for the CDR3: TGTGCCAGCAGCGAAATGACTAGCGGGGGGATCACAGATACGCAGTATTTT. Its protein is CASSEMTSGGITDTQYF.

CDR3 in DNA: TGTGCCAGCAGTGAATATATGGAGGGAAAGACCCAGTACTTC. Protein: CASSEYMEGKTQYF. The V gene is TRBV25-1, the J gene TRBJ2-5, with D maybe TRBD2 (6 bases). The CDR3 is 14 amino acids. The V gene's germline CDR1 is MGHDK and CDR2 SYGVNS. V was clipped by 0 bases and J by 6 bases, with 11 bases between them.

Remarks on this clone: At the DNA level, this CDR3 is encoded by other sequences in the same sample as well. The CDR3 sequence is CASSYGQGDGYTF. The DNA of the CDR3 is TGTGCCAGCAGTTACGGACAGGGTGATGGCTACACCTTC. V gene TRBV6-2 or TRBV6-3 combines with J gene TRBJ1-2, with 8 bases lining up with TRBD1. Germline CDR1 is MNHEY and CDR2 is SVGEGT. This CDR3 contains 13 residues. V was pared by 2 bases and J by 6 bases, with 2 bases of the junction left unmatched.

The chain joins TRBV7-9 to TRBJ2-5; 12 positions match TRBD2. In germline, CDR1 is SEHNR, CDR2 FQNEAQ (reference sequence). The V and J ends lost 6 bases and 4 bases, in that order; junction bases with no gene match: 6. The CDR3 runs to 15 residues. The CDR3 DNA follows: TGTGCCAGCAGTCGCTGGACTAGCGGGGTAGAGACCCAGTACTTC. This translates into CASSRWTSGVETQYF.

This clone appeared once. The rearrangement uses TRBV19 and TRBJ2-3; TRBD1 aligns across 8 bases. V gave up 4 bases and J gave up 3 bases; unmatched junction bases: 9. Germline CDR1 reads LNHDA; CDR2 reads SQIVND (reference sequence). The CDR3 spans 16 residues. CDR3: CASSTHQGAVTDTQYF. In DNA, the CDR3 is TGTGCCAGTAGTACCCACCAGGGGGCCGTTACAGATACGCAGTATTTT. The variable domain in full, completed from reference TRBV19 and TRBJ2-3, reads DGGITQSPKYLFRKEGQNVTLSCEQNLNHDAMYWYRQDPGQGLRLIYYSQIVNDFQKGDIAEGYSVSREKKESFPLTVTSAQKNPTAFYLCASSTHQGAVTDTQYFGPGTRLTVL.

V is TRBV6-5 and J is TRBJ2-3; D gene unclear. Germline CDR1 and CDR2: MNHEY and SVGAGI. The CDR3 sequence is 14 residues long. V was clipped by 1 base and J by 4 bases, with 9 bases between them. CDR3 in amino acids: CASSYLASADTQYF. CDR3 nucleotide sequence: TGTGCCAGCAGTTACTTGGCTAGTGCAGATACGCAGTATTTT.

V gene TRBV3-1 (or the pseudogene TRBV3-2) combines with J gene TRBJ1-2; D not resolved. V was pared by 0 bases and J by 4 bases, with 12 bases between. Germline lookup yields CDR1 LGHDT and CDR2 YNNKEL (reference sequence). This CDR3 spans 15 amino acids. DNA of the CDR3: TGTGCCAGCAGCCAAGATTTGGGCAGCGGCTATGGCTACACCTTC. This translates into CASSQDLGSGYGYTF.

In DNA form, the CDR3 reads TGTGCCACCAGCAGAGGGACAGGGGTTGGTCCCCACAATGAGCAGTTCTTC. It is translated as CATSRGTGVGPHNEQFF. The chain joins TRBV15 to TRBJ2-1; the match to TRBD1 covers 9 bases. The CDR3 has 17 residues. The germline CDR1 and CDR2 sequences are LNHNV and YYDKDF (reference sequence). The J segment lost 5 bases and the V segment lost 1 base, leaving 9 bases of the junction unmatched.